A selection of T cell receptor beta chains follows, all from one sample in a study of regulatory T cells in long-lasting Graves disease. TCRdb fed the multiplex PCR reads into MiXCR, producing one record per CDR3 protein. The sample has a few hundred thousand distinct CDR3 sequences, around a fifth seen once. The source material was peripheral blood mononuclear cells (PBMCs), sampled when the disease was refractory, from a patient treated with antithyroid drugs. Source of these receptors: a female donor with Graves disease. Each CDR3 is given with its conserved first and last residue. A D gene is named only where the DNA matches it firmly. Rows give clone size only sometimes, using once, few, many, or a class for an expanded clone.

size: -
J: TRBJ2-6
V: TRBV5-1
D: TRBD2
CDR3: CASKTSGVRSGANVLTF
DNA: TGCGCCAGCAAGACTAGCGGGGTTCGCTCTGGGGCCAACGTCCTGACTTTC

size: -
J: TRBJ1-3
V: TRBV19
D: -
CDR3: CASKVSPGGNTIYF
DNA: TGTGCCAGTAAGGTCTCTCCCGGTGGAAACACCATATATTTT

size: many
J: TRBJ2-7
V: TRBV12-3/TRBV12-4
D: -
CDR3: CASNPGRGRGYF
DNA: TGTGCCAGCAATCCGGGTCGGGGTAGGGGTTACTTC

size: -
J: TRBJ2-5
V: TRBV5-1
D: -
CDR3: CASSSPKVQETQYF
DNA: TGCGCCAGCAGCTCACCGAAGGTCCAAGAGACCCAGTACTTC

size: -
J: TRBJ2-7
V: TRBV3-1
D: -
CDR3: CASSQDRIWGDEQYF
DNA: TGTGCCAGCAGCCAAGATCGGATTTGGGGGGACGAGCAGTACTTC

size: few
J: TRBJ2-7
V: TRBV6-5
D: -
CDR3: CASSYTGEQYF
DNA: TGTGCCAGCAGTTACACTGGCGAGCAGTACTTC

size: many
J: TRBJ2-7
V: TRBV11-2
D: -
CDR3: CASSFGGTRSYEQYF
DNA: TGTGCCAGCAGCTTTGGAGGGACCCGCTCCTACGAGCAGTACTTC

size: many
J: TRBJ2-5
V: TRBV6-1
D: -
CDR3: CATYLGGARKTQYF
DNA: TGTGCCACCTACCTTGGAGGGGCGCGTAAGACCCAGTACTTC

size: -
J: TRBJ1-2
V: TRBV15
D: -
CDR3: CATSRDRLGQAYGYTF
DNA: TGTGCCACCAGCAGAGATCGGCTCGGGCAGGCCTATGGCTACACCTTC

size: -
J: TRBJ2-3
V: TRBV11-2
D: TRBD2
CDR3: CASSPGVAGYDTQYF
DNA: TGTGCCAGCAGCCCGGGGGTAGCGGGGTATGATACGCAGTATTTT

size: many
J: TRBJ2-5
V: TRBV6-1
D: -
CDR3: CASSLIGDEETQYF
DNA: TGTGCCAGCAGTCTTATAGGGGACGAAGAGACCCAGTACTTC

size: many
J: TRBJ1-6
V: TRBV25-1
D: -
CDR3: CASSRNTAKNSPLHF
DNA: TGTGCCAGCAGTCGCAATACTGCAAAAAATTCACCCCTCCACTTT

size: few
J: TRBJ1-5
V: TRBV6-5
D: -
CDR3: CASSYSNGAQHF
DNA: TGTGCCAGCAGTTACTCGAACGGGGCCCAGCATTTT

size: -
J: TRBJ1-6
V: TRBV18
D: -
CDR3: CASSPFPGPSNSPLHF
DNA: TGTGCCAGCTCACCCTTCCCGGGACCCTCCAATTCACCCCTCCACTTT

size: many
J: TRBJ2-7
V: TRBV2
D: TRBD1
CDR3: CASTPGGQYEQYF
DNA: TGTGCCAGCACTCCAGGGGGCCAATACGAGCAGTACTTC

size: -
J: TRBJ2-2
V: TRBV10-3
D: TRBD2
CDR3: CAIPAGAAGTGELFF
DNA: TGTGCCATCCCAGCGGGAGCAGCGGGAACCGGGGAGCTGTTTTTT

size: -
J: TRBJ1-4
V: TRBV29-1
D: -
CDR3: CSARGDSGNEKLFF
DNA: TGCAGCGCCCGCGGCGACAGTGGTAATGAAAAACTGTTTTTT

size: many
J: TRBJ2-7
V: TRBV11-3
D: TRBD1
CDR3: CASSRDRAFYEQYF
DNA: TGTGCCAGCAGCCGGGACAGGGCATTCTACGAGCAGTACTTC

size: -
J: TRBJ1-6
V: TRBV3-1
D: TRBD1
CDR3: CASSQGRDRNSPLHF
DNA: TGTGCCAGCAGCCAGGGCCGGGACAGGAATTCACCCCTCCACTTT

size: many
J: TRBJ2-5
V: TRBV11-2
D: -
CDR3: CASSYGWGHQETQYF
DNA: TGTGCCAGCAGCTACGGCTGGGGGCATCAAGAGACCCAGTACTTC

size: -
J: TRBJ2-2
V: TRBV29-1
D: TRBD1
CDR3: CSVETTTGGTGELFF
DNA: TGCAGCGTTGAAACTACTACAGGGGGCACCGGGGAGCTGTTTTTT

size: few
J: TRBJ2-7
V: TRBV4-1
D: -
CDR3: CASSPGRGEYEQYF
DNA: TGCGCCAGCAGCCCGGGTAGGGGGGAGTACGAGCAGTACTTC

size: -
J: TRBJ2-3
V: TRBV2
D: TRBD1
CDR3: CASSAGQVNADTQYF
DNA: TGTGCCAGCAGTGCTGGACAGGTCAACGCAGATACGCAGTATTTT